This TCR beta chain was sequenced for a study of Graves' ophthalmopathy and Graves' hyperthyroidism. Whole-study context: No treatment had been given when peripheral blood was collected at initial diagnosis.

Amplification from RNA transcripts yielded the TCR beta CDR3 regions. HTBI primers were used in a first-round RT-PCR, which preceded a second-round multiplex PCR. In TCRdb, the multiplex PCR reads were re-called with MiXCR into one record per CDR3 protein. The sample lists under 200,000 distinct CDR3 sequences; 30% to 45% were seen once. Trimming took 10 bases from V and 1 from J; bases not matched to a gene: 12. There are 16 residues in the CDR3. Germline loops: CDR1 MNHEY, CDR2 SMNVEV (reference sequence). This clonotype appeared many times. The target antigen is unknown. Study-wide findings and caveats: Blood also carried most expanded thyroid clonotypes exceeding 0.001 frequency. The model's ophthalmopathy progression predictions had roughly 65% sensitivity and 72% to 75% specificity. A roughly 83% specificity and around 89% sensitivity were achieved by a 13-signature model that separated ophthalmopathy from stable hyperthyroidism.

The chain is built from TRBV27 and TRBJ1-1, with 10 bases identical to TRBD1. The specimen sequenced was peripheral blood. The receptor was derived from a woman aged 40 to 55 with Graves' ophthalmopathy. CDR3 amino acids: CATKLRQGAQNTEAFF. Here the CDR3 DNA reads TGTGCCACCAAATTAAGACAGGGGGCCCAGAACACTGAAGCTTTCTTT.